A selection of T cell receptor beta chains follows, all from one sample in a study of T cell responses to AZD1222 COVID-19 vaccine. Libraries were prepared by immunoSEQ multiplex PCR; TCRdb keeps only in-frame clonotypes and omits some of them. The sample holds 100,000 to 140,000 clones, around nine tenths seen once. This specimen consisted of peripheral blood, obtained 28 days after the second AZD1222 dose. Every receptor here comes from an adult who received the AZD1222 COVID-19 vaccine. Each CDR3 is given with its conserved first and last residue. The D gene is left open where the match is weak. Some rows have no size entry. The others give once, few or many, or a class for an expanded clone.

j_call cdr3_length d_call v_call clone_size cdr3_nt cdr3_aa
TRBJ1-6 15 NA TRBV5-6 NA TGTGCCAGCAGCCCCCTGGAGGGGGATAATTCACCCCTCCACTTT CASSPLEGDNSPLHF
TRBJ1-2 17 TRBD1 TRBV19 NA TGTGCCAGTAGTATAACCTTGACAGGGAAAGCTAACTATGGCTACACCTTC CASSITLTGKANYGYTF
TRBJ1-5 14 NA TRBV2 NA TGTGCCAGCACCTCCGGACCGGTGGATCAGCCCCAGCATTTT CASTSGPVDQPQHF
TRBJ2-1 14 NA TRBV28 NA TGTGCCAGCAGTTTTGTGGGGGGGCTTTATGAGCAGTTCTTC CASSFVGGLYEQFF
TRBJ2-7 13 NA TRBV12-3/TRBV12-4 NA TGTGCCAGCAGTTTAGCGGGGGCGCGGGAGCAGTACTTC CASSLAGAREQYF
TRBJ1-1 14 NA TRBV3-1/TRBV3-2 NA TGTGCCAGCAGATACACAGTAATAAACACTGAAGCTTTCTTT CASRYTVINTEAFF
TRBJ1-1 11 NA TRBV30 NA TGTGCCTGGAGAGGGGCCCTTGAAGCTTTCTTT CAWRGALEAFF
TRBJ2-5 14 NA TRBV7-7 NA TGTGCTAGCAACCCCGGTAGGGGGTGGGAGACCCAGTACTTC CASNPGRGWETQYF
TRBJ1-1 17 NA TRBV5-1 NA TGCGCCAGCAGCTTGGCTAGGGGGGACCCTTACGCCACTGAAGCTTTCTTT CASSLARGDPYATEAFF
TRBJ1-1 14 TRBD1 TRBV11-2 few TGTGCCAGCAGTGGACAGGGTCTGGGGGCTGAAGCTTTCTTT CASSGQGLGAEAFF
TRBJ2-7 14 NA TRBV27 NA TGTGCCAGCAGTTGGGGGGACAGCTCCTACGAGCAGTACTTC CASSWGDSSYEQYF
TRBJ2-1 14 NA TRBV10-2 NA TGCGCCAGCAGTGATCTCGGCAGTCTCAATGAGCAGTTCTTC CASSDLGSLNEQFF
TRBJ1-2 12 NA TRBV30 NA TGTGCCTGGGCTGGGGATGGTTATGGCTACACCTTC CAWAGDGYGYTF
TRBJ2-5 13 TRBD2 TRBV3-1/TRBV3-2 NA TGTGCCAGCATGGGGAGGGTTCAAGAGACCCAGTACTTC CASMGRVQETQYF
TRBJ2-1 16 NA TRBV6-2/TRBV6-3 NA TGTGCCAGCAGTTACCGTACTAGCCCATACTACAATGAGCAGTTCTTC CASSYRTSPYYNEQFF
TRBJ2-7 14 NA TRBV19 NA TGTGCCAGTAGGACCCAGGGAGGTCCCCACGAGCAGTACTTC CASRTQGGPHEQYF
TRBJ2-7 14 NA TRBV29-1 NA TGCAGCGTTGAAGTTGTGGGGGGCCAAACGGGGCAGTACTTC CSVEVVGGQTGQYF
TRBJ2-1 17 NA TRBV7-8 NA TGTGCCAGCAGCTTAGAAGGCCTGGCCAGCTCCTACAATGAGCAGTTCTTC CASSLEGLASSYNEQFF
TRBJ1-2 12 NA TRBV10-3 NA TGTGCCATCAGTTCGGGGAACTATGGCTACACCTTC CAISSGNYGYTF
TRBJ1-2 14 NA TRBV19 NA TGTGCCAGTAGTGTAGGCGGGACAAACTATGGCTACACCTTC CASSVGGTNYGYTF
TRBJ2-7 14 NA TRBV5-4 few TGTGCCAGCAGCACAGCCAGGGGGGCCTACGAGCAGTACTTC CASSTARGAYEQYF
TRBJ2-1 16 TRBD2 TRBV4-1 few TGCGCCAGCAGCCCCGGACTAGCGGGAGGGAACAATGAGCAGTTCTTC CASSPGLAGGNNEQFF
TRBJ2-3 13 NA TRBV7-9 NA TGTGCCAGCAGCTACCGGGAGTCAGATACGCAGTATTTT CASSYRESDTQYF
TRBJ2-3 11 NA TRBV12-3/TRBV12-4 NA TGTGCCAGCACGAGGACAGATACGCAGTATTTT CASTRTDTQYF
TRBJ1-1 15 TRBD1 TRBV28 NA TGTGCCAGCAGTAGCCCGACAGGGGGCTTTACTGAAGCTTTCTTT CASSSPTGGFTEAFF
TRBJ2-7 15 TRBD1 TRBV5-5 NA TGTGCCAGCAGCTTCACCCCGGGACAGACCTACGAGCAGTACTTC CASSFTPGQTYEQYF
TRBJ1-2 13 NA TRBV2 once TGTGCCAGCAGTGAACTGGGTTTGGGTGGCTACACCTTC CASSELGLGGYTF
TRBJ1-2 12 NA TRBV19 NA TGTGCCAGTAGTATTTCGGGAGGGGGCTACACCTTC CASSISGGGYTF
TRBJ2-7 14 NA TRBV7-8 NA TGTGCCAGCAGCTTAGCGGACAGTTTCTACGAGCAGTACTTC CASSLADSFYEQYF
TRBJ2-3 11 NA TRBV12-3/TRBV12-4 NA TGTGCCAGCAGCCTCGCCGTGACGCAGTATTTT CASSLAVTQYF
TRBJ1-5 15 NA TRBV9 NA TGTGCCAGCAGCCCCTCCCCAAAAAGCAATCAGCCCCAGCATTTT CASSPSPKSNQPQHF
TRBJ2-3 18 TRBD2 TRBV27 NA TGTGCCAGCAGTAGCCCCAACCGGGGGGGCGGAGAAACAGATACGCAGTATTTT CASSSPNRGGGETDTQYF
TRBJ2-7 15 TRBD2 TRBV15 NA TGTGCCACCAGCAGAGGGGGGGGTCCTGGTTACGAGCAGTACTTC CATSRGGGPGYEQYF
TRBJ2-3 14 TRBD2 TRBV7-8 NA TGTGCCAGCAGAAGGACTAGCGGGGGCGATACGCAGTATTTT CASRRTSGGDTQYF
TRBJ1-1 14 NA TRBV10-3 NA TGTGCCATCAGTGAGGGAGGGGAGGTAACTGAAGCTTTCTTT CAISEGGEVTEAFF
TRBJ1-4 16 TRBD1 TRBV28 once TGTGCCAGCACGCTAGACAGGGGCAGGACTAATGAAAAACTGTTTTTT CASTLDRGRTNEKLFF
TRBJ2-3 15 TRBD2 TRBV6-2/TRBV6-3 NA TGTGCCAGCAGTCCCAGCGGGAGGGCCGCAGATACGCAGTATTTT CASSPSGRAADTQYF
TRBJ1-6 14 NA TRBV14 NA TGTGCCAGCTCCCTAGGGACATTCGATTCACCCCTCCACTTT CASSLGTFDSPLHF
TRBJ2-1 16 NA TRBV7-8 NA TGTGCCAGCAGCTTAGTGACGGGGGTAGACTACAATGAGCAGTTCTTC CASSLVTGVDYNEQFF
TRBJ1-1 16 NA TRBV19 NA TGTGCCAGTAGTATAGGCCCCTCGATTGAGGGGAAAGGGGCTTTCTTT CASSIGPSIEGKGAFF